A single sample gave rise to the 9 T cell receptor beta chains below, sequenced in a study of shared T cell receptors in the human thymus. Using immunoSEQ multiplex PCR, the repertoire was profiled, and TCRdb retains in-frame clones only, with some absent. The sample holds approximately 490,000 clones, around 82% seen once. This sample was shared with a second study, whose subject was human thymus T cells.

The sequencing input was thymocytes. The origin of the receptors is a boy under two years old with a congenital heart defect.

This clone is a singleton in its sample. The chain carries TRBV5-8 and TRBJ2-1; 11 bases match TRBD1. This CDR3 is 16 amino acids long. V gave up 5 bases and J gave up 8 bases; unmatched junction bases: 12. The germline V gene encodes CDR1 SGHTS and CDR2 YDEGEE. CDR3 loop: CASRDNGTGGFDEQFF. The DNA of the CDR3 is TGTGCCAGCAGGGACAATGGGACAGGGGGTTTTGATGAGCAGTTCTTC.

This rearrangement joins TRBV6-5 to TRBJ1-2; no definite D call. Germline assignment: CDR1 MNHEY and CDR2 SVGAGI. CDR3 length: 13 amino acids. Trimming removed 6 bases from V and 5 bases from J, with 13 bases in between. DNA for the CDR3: TGTGCCAGCAGCCGGGGAGTTTCTTATGGCTACACCTTC. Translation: CASSRGVSYGYTF.

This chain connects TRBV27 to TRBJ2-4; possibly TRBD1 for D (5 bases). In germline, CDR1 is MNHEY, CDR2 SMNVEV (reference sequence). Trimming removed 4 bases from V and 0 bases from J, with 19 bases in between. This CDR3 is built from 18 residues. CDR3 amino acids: CASSYQGPLTLAKNIQYF. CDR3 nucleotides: TGTGCCAGCAGTTATCAGGGCCCCCTGACCCTAGCCAAAAACATTCAGTACTTC.

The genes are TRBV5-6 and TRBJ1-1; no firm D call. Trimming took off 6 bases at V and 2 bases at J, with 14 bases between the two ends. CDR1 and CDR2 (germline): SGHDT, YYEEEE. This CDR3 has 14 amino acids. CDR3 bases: TGTGCCAGCACCTCGCGGGGAGATAACACTGAAGCTTTCTTT. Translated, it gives CASTSRGDNTEAFF.

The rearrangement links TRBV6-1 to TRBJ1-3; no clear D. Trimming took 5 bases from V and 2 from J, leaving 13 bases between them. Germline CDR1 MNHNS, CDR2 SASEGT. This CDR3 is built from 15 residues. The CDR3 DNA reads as TGTGCCAGCAGTTTGGGTGAGGGAACTGGAAACACCATATATTTT. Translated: CASSLGEGTGNTIYF.

The CDR3 loop reads CASSERGLAGEREQYF. The CDR3 bases are TGTGCCAGCAGTGAGCGGGGACTAGCGGGAGAAAGGGAGCAGTACTTC. The genes are TRBV6-4 and TRBJ2-7; the match to TRBD2 covers 14 bases. The CDR3 is 16 residues long. Germline V gene sequence: CDR1 MRHNA, CDR2 SNTAGT. Trimming took 3 bases from V and 7 from J; bases not matched to a gene: 8.

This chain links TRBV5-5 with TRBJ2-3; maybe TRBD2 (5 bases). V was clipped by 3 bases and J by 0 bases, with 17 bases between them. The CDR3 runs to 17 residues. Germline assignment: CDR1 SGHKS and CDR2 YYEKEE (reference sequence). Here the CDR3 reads CASSSGSDSYSTDTQYF. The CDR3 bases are TGTGCCAGCAGCTCCGGCTCGGACTCGTATAGCACAGATACGCAGTATTTT.

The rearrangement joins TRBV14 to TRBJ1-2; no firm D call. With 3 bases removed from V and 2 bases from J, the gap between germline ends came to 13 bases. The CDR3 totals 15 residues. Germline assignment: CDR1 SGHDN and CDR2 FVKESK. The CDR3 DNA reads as TGTGCCAGCAGCCACGCGGCGGGCGGGAACTATGGCTACACCTTC. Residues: CASSHAAGGNYGYTF.

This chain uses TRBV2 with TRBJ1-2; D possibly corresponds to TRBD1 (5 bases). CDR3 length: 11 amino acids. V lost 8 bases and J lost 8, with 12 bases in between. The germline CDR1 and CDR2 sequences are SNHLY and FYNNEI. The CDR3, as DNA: TGTGCCAGCGGGGCCCCCTGGGGCTACACCTTC. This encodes CASGAPWGYTF.